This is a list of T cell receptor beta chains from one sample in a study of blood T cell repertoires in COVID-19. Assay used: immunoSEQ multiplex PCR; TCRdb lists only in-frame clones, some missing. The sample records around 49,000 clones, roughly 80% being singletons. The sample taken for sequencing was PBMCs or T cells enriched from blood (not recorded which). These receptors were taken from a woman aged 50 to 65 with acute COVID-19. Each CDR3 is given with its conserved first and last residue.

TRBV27,CASSFEIAGGPGDTQYF
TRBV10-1,CASSPGGRVSGLFNEQFF
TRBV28,CASSDLGQGGRELFF
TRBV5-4,CASSFLQGGGANVLTF
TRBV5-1,CASSVGQENEKLFF
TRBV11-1,CASSLRQGQGASGYTF
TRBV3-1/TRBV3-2,CASSSRTEAFF
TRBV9,CASSETGVDYGYTF
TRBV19,CASRQARMGEKLFF
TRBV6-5,CASSYLTGNYGYTF
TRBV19,CASSMRTGRIGELFF
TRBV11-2,CASSLGQGLISTDTQYF
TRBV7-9,CASSLASLRGEQFF
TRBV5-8,CASSLGLPPYEQYF
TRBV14,CASSQVQGHNYGYTF
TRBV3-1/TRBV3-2,CASSNSLAGGGDTQYF
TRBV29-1,CSVEGQGSGANVLTF
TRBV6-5,CASKTGTGRNTEAFF
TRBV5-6,CASSLKSYGYTF
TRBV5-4,CASSARLAGGTGELFF